One and the same sample provided the 28 T cell receptor beta chains below, sequenced in a study of blood T cells in healthy people across ages. For the second PCR, which ran for roughly 7 to 11 cycles, a sample-barcoded 5' primer and a J-beta primer mix were used. MiXCR, applied by TCRdb to the 5' RACE reads, yields one record per CDR3 protein. The sample includes more than 1,400,000 distinct CDR3 sequences, 42% of them seen just once. The sequencing sample was made of blood. The source of these receptors is a woman aged 18-30 years in good health.

J is TRBJ2-3 and V is TRBV3-1; the D call may be TRBD1 or TRBD2 (5 bases each). This CDR3 is 15 amino acids long. Per the germline V gene, CDR1 is LGHDT and CDR2 is YNNKEL (reference sequence). The V end lost 3 bases, the J end lost 0 bases, and 10 bases lay between the germline ends. CDR3 DNA sequence: TGTGCCAGCAGCCATGGGACCGCGAGCACAGATACGCAGTATTTT. It translates to CASSHGTASTDTQYF.

This clonotype was seen more than once but under ten times. The V gene is TRBV29-1, the J gene TRBJ1-2; D not resolved. CDR3 length: 10 amino acids. V was shortened by 5 bases and J by 8 bases, with 9 bases between the two germline ends. Germline CDR1 SQVTM, CDR2 ANQGSEA. CDR3 coding DNA: TGCAGCGTTTTAGTGGGAGGCTACACCTTC. Its translation is CSVLVGGYTF.

V and J are TRBV6-5 and TRBJ2-3; D call uncertain. V shed 6 bases and J shed 0 bases, with 10 bases lying between them. This CDR3 spans 14 amino acids. Germline loops: CDR1 MNHEY, CDR2 SVGAGI. CDR3 amino acids: CASRIAESTDTQYF. CDR3 nucleotides: TGTGCCAGCAGAATCGCGGAGAGCACAGATACGCAGTATTTT.

This rearrangement joins TRBV20-1 to TRBJ2-2, with 9 nucleotides matching TRBD1. Germline trimming cut 4 bases from V and 4 bases from J; bases unmatched to any gene: 10. From germline, CDR1 is DFQATT and CDR2 SNEGSKA (reference sequence). The CDR3 covers 16 residues. CDR3 sequence reads: CSATKTGGGGTGELFF. The CDR3 region has the DNA TGCAGTGCTACCAAAACAGGGGGCGGCGGCACCGGGGAGCTGTTTTTT.

V usage is TRBV21-1 and J usage is TRBJ2-3; TRBD1, the table's D call, was not compared with the DNA. TRBV21-1 is labeled a pseudogene. This CDR3 is 17 amino acids long. For the CDR3, the DNA is TGTGCCAGCAGCAAAGGTGGTCCCTGCGTGGTCCACGATACGCAGTATTTT. Its translation is CASSKGGPCVVHDTQYF.

This clonotype was seen more than once but under ten times. This chain joins TRBV5-6 and TRBJ2-1; 11 bases map to TRBD2. Germline V gene data show CDR1 as SGHDT and CDR2 as YYEEEE. V trimming: 6 bases; J trimming: 6 bases; junction bases outside the gene matches: 8. This CDR3 region has 15 residues. The CDR3 DNA is TGTGCCAGCACCGTAACTAGCGGGAGTGGCAATGAGCAGTTCTTC. Translating gives CASTVTSGSGNEQFF.

This clonotype showed up just a few times. The chain employs TRBV6-6 and TRBJ1-4, with 8 bases fitting TRBD1. Germline CDR1 and CDR2: MNHNY and SVGAGI (reference sequence). This CDR3 spans 13 amino acids. V shed 6 bases and J 12 bases; nucleotides not matched to a gene: 9. This CDR3 reads CASRPVGTGELFF. The CDR3 nucleotides read TGTGCCAGCAGGCCGGTGGGGACAGGAGAACTGTTTTTT.

V is TRBV2 and J is TRBJ2-7; perhaps TRBD2 as D (6 bases). The germline CDR1 and CDR2 sequences are SNHLY and FYNNEI. V lost 7 bases and J 0 bases, leaving 13 bases between the germline ends. CDR3 size: 14 residues. CDR3: CASKGTQSSYEQYF. In DNA, the CDR3 is TGTGCCAGCAAAGGGACTCAGAGCTCCTACGAGCAGTACTTC. The variable domain in full, with the rest retrieved from reference TRBV2 and TRBJ2-7, is EPEVTQTPSHQVTQMGQEVILRCVPISNHLYFYWYRQILGQKVEFLVSFYNNEISEKSEIFDDQFSVERPDGSNFTLKIRSTKLEDSAMYFCASKGTQSSYEQYFGPGTRLTVT.

This clonotype has more than one count but fewer than ten. The chain has TRBV10-3 and TRBJ2-5; no reliable D call. The better agreement between TRBJ2-7 and the DNA end casts doubt on the J call. The CDR3 has 12 amino acids. In germline, CDR1 is ENHRY, CDR2 SYGVKD. The CDR3 DNA is TGTGCCATCAGTGAGTCCGTGGACGAGCAGTACTTC. The encoded protein is CAISESVDEQYF.

This clonotype was seen a handful of times. The chain links TRBV20-1 to TRBJ2-5; TRBD1 aligns across 7 bases. The CDR3 has 16 amino acids. CDR1 is DFQATT and CDR2 is SNEGSKA in the germline V gene (reference sequence). Trimming removed 6 bases from V and 2 bases from J; junction bases left unmatched: 15. In DNA form, the CDR3 reads TGCAGTGCCGAAGGATTAATCGGGACAGAACAAGAGACCCAGTACTTC. Amino acids: CSAEGLIGTEQETQYF.

The chain employs TRBV20-1 and TRBJ1-1, with a tentative D call TRBD1 (6 bases). CDR1 is DFQATT and CDR2 is SNEGSKA in the germline V gene (reference sequence). V gave up 0 bases and J gave up 5 bases, with 16 bases separating them. This CDR3 has 15 amino acids. Here the CDR3 reads CSARDSHRAMTEAFF. The CDR3 region has the DNA TGCAGTGCTAGAGATAGTCACAGGGCGATGACTGAAGCTTTCTTT.

Only a few counts were recorded for this clonotype. This chain links TRBV12-3 or TRBV12-4 with TRBJ2-7; 14 bases line up with TRBD2. The trim removed 6 bases at V and 5 bases at J, leaving 3 bases unmatched. This CDR3 has 14 residues. The CDR3: CASRTSGGADEQYF. The CDR3 region has the DNA TGTGCCAGCAGGACTAGCGGGGGGGCCGACGAGCAGTACTTC.

The chain carries TRBV20-1 and TRBJ2-7, with 7 bases matching TRBD1. The CDR3 is 13 amino acids. After removal of 6 bases from V and 4 bases from J, the junction contained 9 bases not matched to a gene. The germline V gene encodes CDR1 DFQATT and CDR2 SNEGSKA (reference sequence). CDR3 coding DNA: TGCAGTGCAACGACAGGGCCCTCTTACGAGCAGTACTTC. As protein: CSATTGPSYEQYF.

This clonotype was observed at least ten times. The rearrangement links TRBV13 to TRBJ2-7; D gene unclear. Germline V gives CDR1 PRHDT, CDR2 FYEKMQ (reference sequence). Trimming cost V 0 bases and J 6 bases, with 6 bases left between them. This CDR3 has 12 residues. The CDR3 loop is CASSLGALEQYF. As DNA, the CDR3 is TGTGCCAGCAGCTTAGGAGCCCTCGAGCAGTACTTC. Drawing the rest from reference TRBV13 and TRBJ2-7, the complete variable domain is AAGVIQSPRHLIKEKRETATLKCYPIPRHDTVYWYQQGPGQDPQFLISFYEKMQSDKGSIPDRFSAQQFSDYHSELNMSSLELGDSALYFCASSLGALEQYFGPGTRLTVT.

The chain links TRBV18 to TRBJ2-1, with TRBD2 matching 7 bases. The V gene's germline CDR1 is KGHSH and CDR2 LQKENI. CDR3 length: 15 amino acids. Trimming at V came to 2 bases and at J to 4 bases, leaving 5 bases not matched to a gene. The CDR3 region is CASSPGWREYNEQFF. As DNA, the CDR3 is TGTGCCAGCTCACCAGGCTGGCGGGAGTACAATGAGCAGTTCTTC.

There are a few counts of this clonotype. The genes are TRBV7-8 and TRBJ1-3, with 8 bases fitting TRBD1. The CDR3 totals 16 residues. After removal of 4 bases from V and 0 bases from J, the junction contained 5 bases not matched to a gene. CDR1 and CDR2 from the germline V gene are SGHVS and FQNEAQ. DNA for the CDR3: TGTGCCAGCAGCTCGTGGACAGGGTTCTCTGGAAACACCATATATTTT. This encodes CASSSWTGFSGNTIYF.

This clonotype showed up just a few times. This rearrangement joins TRBV25-1 to TRBJ2-3; 10 bases map to TRBD1. The CDR3 has 15 residues. Looked up from germline, CDR1 is MGHDK and CDR2 is SYGVNS. Trimming removed 8 bases from V and 6 bases from J; junction bases left unmatched: 11. For the CDR3, the DNA is TGTGCCAGCGGAAGGTCGGGACAGGGGTCCGATACGCAGTATTTT. Amino acids: CASGRSGQGSDTQYF.

The rearrangement uses TRBV28 and TRBJ1-5; 8 bases line up with TRBD1. Trimming cost V 5 bases and J 0 bases; bases outside gene matches: 6. This CDR3 spans 16 amino acids. The V gene's germline CDR1 is MDHEN and CDR2 SYDVKM. CDR3 region: CASSAHRGDSNQPQHF. In DNA, the CDR3 is TGTGCCAGCAGTGCACACAGGGGGGATAGCAATCAGCCCCAGCATTTT.

This clonotype turned up a few times. The chain is built from TRBV29-1 and TRBJ2-1; D remains ambiguous. Germline loops: CDR1 SQVTM, CDR2 ANQGSEA. V shed 3 bases and J shed 1 base, with 7 bases lying between them. The CDR3 loop spans 13 amino acids. This CDR3 reads CSVDRKSYNEQFF. The CDR3 nucleotides are TGCAGCGTTGACAGGAAATCCTACAATGAGCAGTTCTTC.

This clonotype was observed at least ten times. CDR3 in DNA: TGCAGTGCTAGAACTGGACTAGAGGTGAATGAGCAGTTCTTC. Protein product: CSARTGLEVNEQFF. The J gene is TRBJ2-1, the V gene TRBV20-1; TRBD2 matches 7 bases. The CDR3 covers 14 residues. Trimming removed 2 bases from V and 7 bases from J; junction bases left unmatched: 8. Per germline, CDR1 DFQATT and CDR2 SNEGSKA (reference sequence).

The table lists this clonotype with a few counts. The chain is built from TRBV18 and TRBJ2-5; unclear D gene. The germline CDR1 and CDR2 sequences are KGHSH and LQKENI. Between the trimmed V and J ends, which lost 1 base and 3 bases, there was a span of 9 bases. The CDR3 is 14 residues long. The CDR3 DNA follows: TGTGCCAGCTCACCACAATCAAGAGAAGAGACCCAGTACTTC. This translates into CASSPQSREETQYF. Combining the CDR3 with reference TRBV18 and TRBJ2-5 gives the whole variable domain NAGVMQNPRHLVRRRGQEARLRCSPMKGHSHVYWYRQLPEEGLKFMVYLQKENIIDESGMPKERFSAEFPKEGPSILRIQQVVRGDSAAYFCASSPQSREETQYFGPGTRLLVL.

In its sample, this clonotype was seen a few times. This rearrangement joins TRBV15 to TRBJ2-7; 7 nucleotides match TRBD2. V was clipped by 2 bases and J by 5 bases; unmatched bases: 6. This CDR3 spans 14 amino acids. The germline V gene encodes CDR1 LNHNV and CDR2 YYDKDF (reference sequence). CDR3 region: CATSRSGTTHEQYF. The CDR3 region has the DNA TGTGCCACCAGCAGATCGGGGACTACTCACGAGCAGTACTTC.

This chain connects TRBV12-3 or TRBV12-4 to TRBJ2-7; no reliable D call. The CDR3 sequence is 12 residues long. Trimming removed 9 bases at V and 1 base at J, with 10 bases between. The CDR3 is CARARGSYEQYF. The CDR3 nucleotides read TGTGCCAGGGCGAGAGGTTCCTACGAGCAGTACTTC.

This clonotype was found a few times. The rearrangement joins TRBV5-1 to TRBJ2-1; no definite D call. CDR1 is SGHRS and CDR2 is YFSETQ in the germline V gene. V was trimmed by 2 bases and J by 8 bases, leaving 17 bases between them. This CDR3 spans 15 amino acids. CDR3 DNA sequence: TGCGCCAGCAGCTTTGAGGTTGCGCTTGTTGATGAGCAGTTCTTC. This gives the protein CASSFEVALVDEQFF.

The genes are TRBV12-3 or TRBV12-4 and TRBJ2-1; 9 bases map to TRBD2. CDR3 length: 17 amino acids. Trimming cost V 1 base and J 5 bases; bases outside gene matches: 9. The CDR3 nucleotides read TGTGCCAGCAGTTTAGGGGGCGGGGGGGCCTCGGACAATGAGCAGTTCTTC. Translating gives CASSLGGGGASDNEQFF.

The chain combines TRBV14 with TRBJ1-2; TRBD1 matches 11 bases. Per the germline V gene, CDR1 is SGHDN and CDR2 is FVKESK. V shed 5 bases, J shed 4 bases, and the junction held 6 bases outside the gene matches. CDR3 length: 15 residues. The CDR3 DNA reads TGTGCCAGCAGCAAGAAGGACAGGGGGCCCTATGGCTACACCTTC. Amino acids: CASSKKDRGPYGYTF. Drawing the rest from reference TRBV14 and TRBJ1-2, the complete variable domain is EAGVTQFPSHSVIEKGQTVTLRCDPISGHDNLYWYRRVMGKEIKFLLHFVKESKQDESGMPNNRFLAERTGGTYSTLKVQPAELEDSGVYFCASSKKDRGPYGYTFGSGTRLTVV.

This clonotype occurred a few times. This chain connects TRBV12-3 or TRBV12-4 to TRBJ2-3, with 8 nucleotides matching TRBD2. V lost 7 bases, J lost 1 base, and 22 bases stayed unmatched. The CDR3 has 20 residues. In nucleotides, the CDR3 is TGTGCCAGCACCAACCGGGATAGCGGGATAACTGGCTGGGGCACAGATACGCAGTATTTT. As protein: CASTNRDSGITGWGTDTQYF.

This clonotype was seen repeatedly, ten times or more. The chain employs TRBV12-3 or TRBV12-4 and TRBJ1-2; a possible D gene is TRBD1 (6 bases). V was clipped by 6 bases and J by 8 bases, with 10 bases between them. The CDR3 extends over 11 amino acids. The CDR3 reads CASSSTGGYTF. CDR3 nucleotides: TGTGCCAGCAGCTCGACAGGCGGCTACACCTTC.